This TCR beta chain is from a study of shared clonotypes between healthy human individuals. Those who donated, Caucasian adults without exception, all lived in Nashville, Tennessee. Naive CD4+ cells were CD45RA-selected; the remaining cells were memory. Measured with immunoSEQ multiplex PCR; TCRdb has only the in-frame clones, and not every one. The table has a few million clones, more than 80% seen once. The study, taken as a whole, reports: The represented genetic and exposure-history diversity was limited by the small number of donors. Sequencing depth was a factor that was expected to affect clonotype sharing among donors.

Trimming took off 1 base at V and 0 bases at J, with 11 bases between the two ends. CDR1 and CDR2 from the germline V gene are SGHRS and YFSETQ. The CDR3 consists of 15 residues. As concerns this clone: What it recognizes is unknown.

Sequenced: naive CD4+ T cells sorted from blood. Subset defined: CD45RA+ positively selected. This clonotype was obtained from a man aged 18 to 30 in good health. The chain has TRBV5-1 and TRBJ2-7; no clear D. The CDR3 DNA follows: TGCGCCAGCAGCTTGACAGTAACGAGCTCCTACGAGCAGTACTTC. Translating it yields CASSLTVTSSYEQYF.